This T cell receptor (beta chain) was retrieved from a study of identical twins. TCRdb re-derived calls from the 5' RACE reads in MiXCR, one entry per CDR3 protein. The sample lists roughly 1,500,000 distinct CDR3 sequences; around 29% were seen once. CDR1 and CDR2 from the germline V gene are PRHDT and FYEKMQ (reference sequence). The CDR3 is made up of 16 amino acids. Trimming took 3 bases from V and 3 from J; bases not matched to a gene: 5. This receptor was taken from a newborn girl in good health. The chain has TRBV13 and TRBJ2-6, with 7 nucleotides matching TRBD1. Sequenced material: cord blood. The CDR3 reads CASSFATGDGANVLTF. DNA of the CDR3: TGTGCCAGCAGCTTCGCTACAGGGGATGGGGCCAACGTCCTGACTTTC. The full variable domain, in which reference TRBV13 and TRBJ2-6 provide the parts outside the CDR3, is AAGVIQSPRHLIKEKRETATLKCYPIPRHDTVYWYQQGPGQDPQFLISFYEKMQSDKGSIPDRFSAQQFSDYHSELNMSSLELGDSALYFCASSFATGDGANVLTFGAGSRLTVL.